A selection of T cell receptor beta chains follows, all from one sample in a study of molecular identifiers for immune sequencing clone quantification. TCRdb passed the PCR reads through MiXCR, listing each CDR3 protein once. The sample contains under 800,000 distinct CDR3 sequences, about 25% of which appear only once. Sequences were obtained from naive CD8+ T cells from blood, with Jurkat cell RNA spiked in. The receptors derive from a human donor in good health. Some libraries in this study had Jurkat cell RNA spiked in. The CDR3 runs from the conserved cysteine through the conserved F or W. D genes are given only for firm matches. The listing skips clone size in some rows; elsewhere it reads once, few, many or a size class.

d_call clone_size j_call v_call cdr3_nt cdr3_aa
- - TRBJ2-2 TRBV15 TGTGCCACCGGCAGAGATGAGCGATCGAACACCGGGGAGCTGTTTTTT CATGRDERSNTGELFF
- many TRBJ1-2 TRBV29-1 TGCAGCGTTGAAACCTACCCCCACTACACCTTC CSVETYPHYTF
- - TRBJ1-1 TRBV2 TGTGCCAGCAGTGAAGCCCCCGGCAGGGCACCACCAGACACTGAAGCTTTCTTT CASSEAPGRAPPDTEAFF
- few TRBJ2-7 TRBV3-1 TGTGCCAGCAGCCACTCAAGGGGGTATTTCTACGAGCAGTACTTC CASSHSRGYFYEQYF
TRBD1 - TRBJ2-3 TRBV10-2 TGCGCCATCGAGGGGGCTAACACAGATACGCAGTATTTT CAIEGANTDTQYF
TRBD1 once TRBJ1-4 TRBV4-3 TGCGCCCGCAGCCAAGGGACAGGTCTAGGTGAAAAACTGGTTTTT CARSQGTGLGEKLVF
- many TRBJ2-7 TRBV20-1 TGCAGTGCTCCCTCGGGGGAGAAGCCCTACGAGCAGTACTTC CSAPSGEKPYEQYF
- many TRBJ1-5 TRBV7-9 TGTGCCAGCAGCCCAGCCAGTGAGGGGGAGGGTCAGCCCCAGCATTTT CASSPASEGEGQPQHF
- - TRBJ1-1 TRBV7-9 TGTGCCAGCCGCCCTTTTTCGAACACTGAAGCGTTCTTT CASRPFSNTEAFF
- - TRBJ2-7 TRBV5-1 TGCGCCAGCAGCCCCAGACTAGTAGAGGGTGGTGACGAGCAGTACTTC CASSPRLVEGGDEQYF
TRBD2 - TRBJ2-2 TRBV20-1 TGCAGTGCTAGATCCCCGGGTAGCGGGGGGGTAATCACCGGGGAGCTGTTTTTT CSARSPGSGGVITGELFF
- - TRBJ2-7 TRBV7-9 TGTGCCAGCAGCTACCAGTCCTACGAGCAGTACTTC CASSYQSYEQYF
- - TRBJ1-6 TRBV4-1 TGCGCCAGCAGCCAGGGGACGAATTCACCCCTCCACTTT CASSQGTNSPLHF
- - TRBJ2-2 TRBV4-3 TGCGCCAGCAGCCAGGGGCCGGCAGGCGGGGAGCTGTTTTTT CASSQGPAGGELFF
TRBD2 - TRBJ2-7 TRBV14 TGTGCCAGCAGCCAATGGGAGGGGACCTACGAGCAGTACTTC CASSQWEGTYEQYF
TRBD1 few TRBJ1-1 TRBV7-9 TGTGCCAGCAGCGGGGACAGGGTGCCCACTGAAGCTCCCTTT CASSGDRVPTEAPF
TRBD2 - TRBJ2-3 TRBV7-3 TGTGCCAGCAGCATGGTAGCGGGAGATTCAGATACGCAGTATTTT CASSMVAGDSDTQYF
- - TRBJ2-7 TRBV4-1 TGCGCCAGCGAAGGAGCAGGGGACCCCGCGCCGTCCTTC CASEGAGDPAPSF
- - TRBJ2-2 TRBV24-1 TGTGCCACCAGTGATTTATTACCCGGGGAGCTGTTTTTT CATSDLLPGELFF
TRBD1 - TRBJ2-1 TRBV7-9 TGTGCCAGCAGTTTCGGCCGGACAGGGGACTACAATGAGCAGTTCTTC CASSFGRTGDYNEQFF
TRBD1 few TRBJ2-2 TRBV12-3/TRBV12-4 TGTGCCAGCAGTTTAGCACAGGGGAGTTTCACCGGGGAGCTGTTTTTT CASSLAQGSFTGELFF
- many TRBJ2-7 TRBV7-9 TGTGCCAGCAGCCCCCGGGACGCCGACTACGAGCAGTACTTC CASSPRDADYEQYF
- - TRBJ1-4 TRBV27 TGTGCCAGCAGTCTCATCCCGGGGCGGAATGAAAAACTGTTTTTT CASSLIPGRNEKLFF
TRBD2 many TRBJ2-7 TRBV20-1 TGCAGTGCTAGAGATGGGACTAGCGGGTCCTACGAGCAGTACTTC CSARDGTSGSYEQYF
- few TRBJ1-1 TRBV25-1 TGTGCCAGCAGTGCTGACACTGAAGCTTTCTTT CASSADTEAFF
TRBD2 few TRBJ2-3 TRBV13 TGTGCCAGCAGCTCCTTGCGCGGGGGGAATACAGATACGCAGTATTTT CASSSLRGGNTDTQYF
- - TRBJ2-1 TRBV4-2 TGTGCCAGCAGGCGTCAGGCCCAGAACTCCTACAATGAGCAGTTCTTC CASRRQAQNSYNEQFF
- - TRBJ2-4 TRBV4-1 TGCGCCAGCAGCCAACTACAGGTAGCCAAAAACATTCAGTACTTC CASSQLQVAKNIQYF
TRBD1 - TRBJ2-2 TRBV12-5 TGTGCTAGTGGTATACCACAGGGGGCCCGCACCGGGGAGCTGTTTTTT CASGIPQGARTGELFF
- few TRBJ2-1 TRBV20-1 TGCAGTGCTAGAGTTGGTTTAATCTACGGCCACTCCTACAATGAGCAGTTCTTC CSARVGLIYGHSYNEQFF
TRBD2 many TRBJ2-1 TRBV29-1 TGCAGCGTTGCTCCTAGCGGGGGACACAATGAGCAGTTCTTC CSVAPSGGHNEQFF